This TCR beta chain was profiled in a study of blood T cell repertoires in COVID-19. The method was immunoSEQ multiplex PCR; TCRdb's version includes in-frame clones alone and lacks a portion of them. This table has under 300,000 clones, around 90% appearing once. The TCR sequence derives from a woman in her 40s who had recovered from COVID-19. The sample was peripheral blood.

The CDR3 nucleotides read TGCAGCGTTACGGGCGAGCAGTACTTC. As protein: CSVTGEQYF. The chain has TRBV29-1 and TRBJ2-7; no firm D call. The germline gives CDR1 SQVTM, CDR2 ANQGSEA. CDR3 length: 9 residues. V was clipped by 5 bases and J by 6 bases, with 5 bases between them.